The T cell receptor beta chain under discussion was sequenced for a study of T cell responses to AZD1222 COVID-19 vaccine. General study points: Spike-specific TCRs gained breadth and depth after people received two AZD1222 doses. Spike was spanned by vaccine-associated CD4 TCRs, with dominance at 160-218 and 743-854.

About this clone: Its antigen is undetermined.

The table came from immunoSEQ multiplex PCR; TCRdb's copy has only in-frame clones and leaves some out. The data contain about 180,000 clones, approximately 86% of them singletons. The TCR sequence derives from an adult in good health. This specimen was peripheral blood, taken on day 0 of AZD1222 vaccination.

The CDR3 spells CASSPNQPQHF. The CDR3 region has the DNA TGTGCCAGTAGCCCCAATCAGCCCCAGCATTTT. V and J are TRBV19 and TRBJ1-5; D unclear. Germline V gives CDR1 LNHDA, CDR2 SQIVND (reference sequence). Trimming removed 6 bases from V and 3 bases from J, with 3 bases in between. This CDR3 is built from 11 residues.